The 21 T cell receptor beta chains reported below all come from one sample, sequenced in a study of CD8+CD57+ T cells in acquired aplastic anemia. Researchers used genomic DNA as the template to profile TCR beta VDJ and CDR3. One entry per CDR3 protein results from TCRdb running MiXCR on the reads. The sample has roughly 180,000 distinct CDR3 sequences; approximately 45% are singletons. The sample comprised sorted CD4+, CD8+, or CD8+CD57+ T cells (not recorded which) from PBMCs. Source of these receptors: a human donor in good health.

The chain links TRBV20-1 to TRBJ2-6, with 7 positions matching TRBD1. CDR3 size: 17 residues. The V gene's germline CDR1 is DFQATT and CDR2 SNEGSKA (reference sequence). Trimming cost V 5 bases and J 0 bases; bases outside gene matches: 10. CDR3 protein: CSADPGQFSSGANVLTF. DNA for the CDR3: TGCAGTGCTGATCCGGGACAGTTTAGCTCTGGGGCCAACGTCCTGACTTTC.

As DNA, the CDR3 is TGCGCCAGCAGCCAAGACCCCGGGACTAGCGGGAGGCTCTCCTACAATGAGCAGTTCTTC. Amino acid sequence: CASSQDPGTSGRLSYNEQFF. The chain carries TRBV4-1 and TRBJ2-1, with 15 positions matching TRBD2. V was clipped by 0 bases and J by 0 bases; unmatched bases: 6. Germline CDR1 is MGHRA and CDR2 is YSYEKL. The CDR3 runs 20 residues.

The V gene is TRBV7-2, the J gene TRBJ2-5; 7 nucleotides match TRBD2. J gave up 4 bases and V 5 bases, and 4 bases lay outside the gene matches. Germline V gene data show CDR1 as SGHTA and CDR2 as FQGNSA. CDR3 length: 13 amino acids. The CDR3 protein is CASSRSGGETQYF. The CDR3 nucleotides read TGTGCCAGCAGCCGTTCGGGAGGAGAGACCCAGTACTTC.

This sequence joins TRBV5-4 and TRBJ2-1; perhaps TRBD1 as D (6 bases). V was clipped by 4 bases and J by 3 bases, with 23 bases between them. This CDR3 is 18 amino acids long. Germline V gene lookup returns CDR1 SGHNT and CDR2 YYREEE (reference sequence). The CDR3 DNA reads as TGTGCCAGCAGCGTGGATGGACGAACGGGACACAGCTACAATGAGCAGTTCTTC. It codes for CASSVDGRTGHSYNEQFF.

This clonotype was seen repeatedly, ten times or more. J is TRBJ2-2 and V is TRBV10-2; 13 bases match TRBD2. Germline V gene data show CDR1 as WSHSY and CDR2 as SAAADI. The CDR3 has 17 amino acids. Trimming took 7 bases from V and 5 from J; bases not matched to a gene: 10. CDR3 sequence (DNA): TGCGCCAGCATTGGGACTAGCGGGATTGTGACAACCGGGGAGCTGTTTTTT. Amino acid sequence: CASIGTSGIVTTGELFF.

This clonotype was recorded at least ten times. The rearrangement joins TRBV5-1 to TRBJ2-2; tentative D call: TRBD2 (5 bases). The V and J ends lost 4 bases and 2 bases respectively, with 6 bases between them. This CDR3 contains 13 residues. CDR1 and CDR2 (germline): SGHRS, YFSETQ. CDR3 DNA sequence: TGCGCCAGCAGCCCGGGAAACACCGGGGAGCTGTTTTTT. This gives the protein CASSPGNTGELFF.

This clonotype was detected many times. This rearrangement joins TRBV20-1 to TRBJ2-1, with TRBD2 matching over 10 bases. The length of the CDR3 is 15 residues. The trim removed 0 bases at V and 3 bases at J, leaving 2 bases unmatched. Looked up from germline, CDR1 is DFQATT and CDR2 is SNEGSKA (reference sequence). The CDR3 DNA reads as TGCAGTGCTAGAGAGGGACTAGCGAACTACAATGAGCAGTTCTTC. Translated: CSAREGLANYNEQFF.

This chain links TRBV25-1 with TRBJ1-3; D not certain. The CDR3 covers 14 residues. CDR1 is MGHDK, CDR2 SYGVNS, per germline. V was cut by 3 bases and J by 0 bases, with 6 bases left in between. The DNA for the CDR3 is TGTGCCAGCAGTGATTGGAGCTCTGGAAACACCATATATTTT. Amino acid sequence: CASSDWSSGNTIYF.

This clonotype was seen a few times. V is TRBV6-1 and J is TRBJ1-5, with D perhaps TRBD1 (5 bases). Looked up from germline, CDR1 is MNHNS and CDR2 is SASEGT. The CDR3 extends over 14 amino acids. Trimming took 7 bases from V and 1 from J, leaving 11 bases between them. The CDR3 spells CASTGGSSNQPQHF. The CDR3 DNA sequence: TGTGCCAGCACGGGGGGGAGCAGCAATCAGCCCCAGCATTTT.

This clonotype was detected a few times. The V call is TRBV2, the J call TRBJ2-5, with D maybe TRBD2 (6 bases). The CDR3 runs 14 residues. Germline CDR1 is SNHLY and CDR2 is FYNNEI. V was cut by 1 base and J by 5 bases, with 11 bases left in between. Written as DNA, the CDR3 is TGTGCCAGCAGTGAAGTCGGGAGATGTGAGACCCAGTACTTC. Encoded protein: CASSEVGRCETQYF.

This clonotype was observed once. The chain recombines TRBV2 with TRBJ1-2; possible D gene TRBD1, 5 bases. The CDR3 totals 13 residues. Trimming pared 3 bases from V and 8 bases from J, leaving 13 bases between. CDR1 SNHLY and CDR2 FYNNEI come from the germline V gene. Here the CDR3 DNA reads TGTGCCAGCAGTGAGGGACGGCTACGGGGCTACACCTTC. This codes for CASSEGRLRGYTF.

V usage is TRBV2 and J usage is TRBJ2-2; the match to TRBD1 covers 8 bases. V was pared by 6 bases and J by 7 bases, with 4 bases of the junction left unmatched. Germline assignment: CDR1 SNHLY and CDR2 FYNNEI. The length of the CDR3 is 13 residues. CDR3 sequence reads: CASRQGDDGELFF. CDR3 nucleotides: TGTGCCAGCAGACAGGGGGATGACGGGGAGCTGTTTTTT.

This clonotype was seen only a few times. The V gene is TRBV29-1, the J gene TRBJ2-7; 9 bases agree with TRBD1. Per germline, CDR1 SQVTM and CDR2 ANQGSEA. The CDR3 is 15 residues long. With V trimmed by 6 bases and J by 4 bases, 13 bases remained unmatched. The chain's CDR3 is CSVLTAGTGSYEQYF. Here the CDR3 DNA reads TGCAGCGTGCTTACCGCCGGGACAGGGTCTTACGAGCAGTACTTC.

In this sample, this clonotype turned up many times. This chain links TRBV9 with TRBJ2-5; D is possibly TRBD1 (5 bases). Trimming left V 0 bases short and J 3 bases short, with 6 bases between. The CDR3 extends over 13 amino acids. Per the germline V gene, CDR1 is SGDLS and CDR2 is YYNGEE. The CDR3 sequence: CASSVVQEETQYF. The CDR3 DNA follows: TGTGCCAGCAGCGTAGTACAGGAAGAGACCCAGTACTTC.

This clonotype appeared a few times. The V gene is TRBV24-1, the J gene TRBJ1-6; TRBD1 agrees at 9 bases. The V segment lost 4 bases and the J segment 10 bases; nucleotides outside the gene matches: 10. Germline V gene data show CDR1 as KGHDR and CDR2 as SFDVKD. The CDR3 totals 16 residues. CDR3: CATSDPDRGGRSPLHF. In DNA form, the CDR3 reads TGTGCCACCAGTGACCCGGACAGGGGAGGAAGGTCACCCCTCCACTTT.

The rearrangement joins TRBV19 to TRBJ1-5; 7 nucleotides match TRBD1. Germline V gene sequence: CDR1 LNHDA, CDR2 SQIVND (reference sequence). The trim removed 4 bases at V and 5 bases at J, leaving 2 bases unmatched. This CDR3 has 13 residues. CDR3 DNA sequence: TGTGCCAGTAGTAAGCAGGGGGATCAGCCCCAGCATTTT. Protein: CASSKQGDQPQHF.

This clonotype was recorded only once. A much more abundant neighbour one base away suggests this may be a read error. The rearrangement links TRBV19 to TRBJ2-1; 13 nucleotides align to TRBD2. The length of the CDR3 is 16 residues. The V segment lost 4 bases and the J segment 9 bases; nucleotides outside the gene matches: 9. Germline values: CDR1 LNHDA, CDR2 SQIVND (reference sequence). The CDR3: CASSTGRTSGSIEQFF. The CDR3 region has the DNA TGTGCCAGTAGTACAGGGCGGACTAGCGGGAGTATTGAGCAGTTCTTC.

The V and J genes are TRBV18 and TRBJ2-7; TRBD2 aligns across 13 bases. The ends lost 4 bases at V and 0 bases at J; junction bases unmatched: 18. CDR1 is KGHSH, CDR2 LQKENI, per germline. This CDR3 is built from 21 residues. CDR3 DNA: TGTGCCAGCTCACGAACCTTTCTCGGACTAGCGGGAGAGGGTTACTCCTACGAGCAGTACTTC. Translation gives CASSRTFLGLAGEGYSYEQYF.

The chain joins TRBV9 to TRBJ2-5; D is perhaps TRBD2 (6 bases). Germline CDR1 is SGDLS and CDR2 is YYNGEE. V was shortened by 2 bases and J by 2 bases, with 10 bases between the two germline ends. CDR3 size: 14 residues. The CDR3 loop is CASSVQGGQETQYF. In DNA, the CDR3 is TGTGCCAGCAGCGTCCAGGGAGGTCAAGAGACCCAGTACTTC.

This clonotype was counted at least ten times. The chain carries TRBV6-1 and TRBJ2-3; 8 nucleotides align to TRBD2. Germline values: CDR1 MNHNS, CDR2 SASEGT. The CDR3 extends over 17 amino acids. Trimming at V came to 2 bases and at J to 3 bases, leaving 10 bases not matched to a gene. The CDR3 sequence: CASSERQAGVRTDTQYF. The CDR3 nucleotides read TGTGCCAGCAGTGAAAGGCAAGCGGGAGTCCGGACAGATACGCAGTATTTT.

At least ten counts were recorded for this clonotype. The CDR3: CASRWDRQYGYTF. The CDR3 DNA is TGTGCCAGCAGGTGGGACAGACAGTATGGCTACACCTTC. The genes are TRBV7-2 and TRBJ1-2, with 7 bases matching TRBD1. CDR3 size: 13 residues. The germline V gene encodes CDR1 SGHTA and CDR2 FQGNSA. V was pared by 6 bases and J by 5 bases, with 6 bases of the junction left unmatched.